This passage covers 6 T cell receptor beta chains from one sample sequenced in a study of Tregs in tolerant kidney transplant recipients. Assay used: immunoSEQ multiplex PCR; TCRdb lists only in-frame clones, some missing. Of fewer than 60,000 clones listed, about 90% are singletons. Mixed chimerism was transient after nonmyeloablative marrow transplants from related graft donors. The starting material was CD8+ T cells from blood (PBMCs), obtained 24 months after the transplant. The receptors originated from a human patient who received a combined kidney and bone marrow transplant. Some T cells may be transferred from the graft donor.

The rearrangement joins TRBV27 to TRBJ2-5, with D maybe TRBD2 (5 bases). The CDR3 consists of 14 residues. Germline V gives CDR1 MNHEY, CDR2 SMNVEV (reference sequence). Between the trimmed V and J ends, which lost 3 bases and 5 bases, there was a span of 13 bases. CDR3 sequence reads: CASSFTGSVETQYF. The CDR3 region has the DNA TGTGCCAGCAGTTTCACGGGATCTGTGGAGACCCAGTACTTC.

V usage is TRBV19 and J usage is TRBJ2-5; a possible D gene is TRBD2 (6 bases). V lost 3 bases and J lost 2, with 13 bases in between. Germline V gene sequence: CDR1 LNHDA, CDR2 SQIVND (reference sequence). The CDR3 runs to 15 residues. The CDR3 DNA reads as TGTGCCAGTAGTATTTATGGGGGGACTCAAGAGACCCAGTACTTC. Its translation is CASSIYGGTQETQYF.

This chain uses TRBV5-4 with TRBJ2-7; D may be TRBD2 (6 bases). The germline gives CDR1 SGHNT, CDR2 YYREEE (reference sequence). This CDR3 is built from 12 residues. V was cut by 4 bases and J by 7 bases, with 12 bases left in between. The CDR3 sequence is CASSLTGEEQYF. In DNA, the CDR3 is TGTGCCAGCAGCCTGACGGGGGAGGAGCAGTACTTC.

The chain is built from TRBV11-3 and TRBJ2-1; 9 bases agree with TRBD2. Losses at the gene ends were 5 bases for V and 10 bases for J; bases not matched to a gene: 21. The CDR3 loop spans 18 amino acids. CDR1 is SGHNT, CDR2 YENEEA, per germline. This CDR3 is CASSLLPHSELAGTEQFF. CDR3 bases: TGTGCCAGCAGCCTCTTGCCCCACTCGGAACTAGCGGGTACCGAGCAGTTCTTC. Full variable domain (rest looked up from reference TRBV11-3 and TRBJ2-1): EAGVVQSPRYKIIEKKQPVAFWCNPISGHNTLYWYLQNLGQGPELLIRYENEEAVDDSQLPKDRFSAERLKGVDSTLKIQPAELGDSAVYLCASSLLPHSELAGTEQFFGPGTRLTVL.

The genes are TRBV5-1 and TRBJ2-7; TRBD1 matches at 8 bases. The CDR3 totals 16 residues. Per germline, CDR1 SGHRS and CDR2 YFSETQ. V was clipped by 3 bases and J by 2 bases; unmatched bases: 10. The CDR3 DNA follows: TGCGCCAGCAGCTCACCCATGGACAGGGTGACCTACGAGCAGTACTTC. Translation: CASSSPMDRVTYEQYF. Supplemented by reference TRBV5-1 and TRBJ2-7, the full variable domain reads KAGVTQTPRYLIKTRGQQVTLSCSPISGHRSVSWYQQTPGQGLQFLFEYFSETQRNKGNFPGRFSGRQFSNSRSEMNVSTLELGDSALYLCASSSPMDRVTYEQYFGPGTRLTVT.

This clone ranks as medium-sized (0.01 to 0.1%). The V call is TRBV6-4, the J call TRBJ2-7, with 9 bases lining up with TRBD2. Germline CDR1 reads MRHNA; CDR2 reads SNTAGT. The ends lost 4 bases at V and 3 bases at J; junction bases unmatched: 4. CDR3 length: 14 amino acids. The CDR3 region is CASSGLAGYYEQYF. The CDR3 DNA follows: TGTGCCAGCAGTGGGCTAGCGGGGTACTACGAGCAGTACTTC.